This TCR beta chain was identified during a study of T-cell memory formation after mild COVID-19. TCRdb processed the 5' RACE reads anew with MiXCR; each CDR3 protein has one entry. The sample yields about 560,000 distinct CDR3 sequences, roughly 17% seen once. Per germline, CDR1 GTSNPN and CDR2 SVGIG (reference sequence). The CDR3 covers 14 residues. The V end was cut by 0 bases, the J end by 2 bases, with 10 bases between. The TCR comes from an adult woman who had mild COVID-19 (a few samples of this study predate the infection). Cell type and time point are not known. What was sequenced was PBMCs or a T cell subset sorted from them (not recorded which). The chain has TRBV30 and TRBJ1-1; D call uncertain. The CDR3 here is CAWSVGLSNTEAFF. The CDR3 DNA is TGTGCCTGGAGTGTAGGGCTATCAAACACTGAAGCTTTCTTT.